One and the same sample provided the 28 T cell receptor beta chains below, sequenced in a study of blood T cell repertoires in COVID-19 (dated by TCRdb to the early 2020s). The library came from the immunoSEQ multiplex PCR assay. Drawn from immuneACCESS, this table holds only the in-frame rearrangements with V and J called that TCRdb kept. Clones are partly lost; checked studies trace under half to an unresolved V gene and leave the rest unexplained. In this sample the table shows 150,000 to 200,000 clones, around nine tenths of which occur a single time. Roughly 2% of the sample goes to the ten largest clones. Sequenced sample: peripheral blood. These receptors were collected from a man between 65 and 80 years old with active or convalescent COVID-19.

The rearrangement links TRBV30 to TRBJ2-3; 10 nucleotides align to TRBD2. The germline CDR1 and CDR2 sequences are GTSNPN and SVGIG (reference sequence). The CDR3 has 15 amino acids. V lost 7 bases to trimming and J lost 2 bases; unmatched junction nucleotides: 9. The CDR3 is CAFKASGGPTDTQYF. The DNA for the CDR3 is TGTGCCTTTAAGGCTAGCGGGGGTCCCACAGATACGCAGTATTTT.

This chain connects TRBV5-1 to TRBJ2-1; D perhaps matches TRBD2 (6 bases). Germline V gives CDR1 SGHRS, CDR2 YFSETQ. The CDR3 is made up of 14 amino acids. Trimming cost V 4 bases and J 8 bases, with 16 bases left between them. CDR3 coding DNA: TGCGCCAGCAGCACCAGACTAGTTAGGGATGAGCAGTTCTTC. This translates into CASSTRLVRDEQFF.

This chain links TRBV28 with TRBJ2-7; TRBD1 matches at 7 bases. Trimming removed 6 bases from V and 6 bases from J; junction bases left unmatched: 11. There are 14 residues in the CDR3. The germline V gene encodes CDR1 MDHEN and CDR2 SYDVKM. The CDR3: CASRPGQLQREQYF. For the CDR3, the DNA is TGTGCCAGCAGGCCGGGACAGTTACAGCGCGAGCAGTACTTC.

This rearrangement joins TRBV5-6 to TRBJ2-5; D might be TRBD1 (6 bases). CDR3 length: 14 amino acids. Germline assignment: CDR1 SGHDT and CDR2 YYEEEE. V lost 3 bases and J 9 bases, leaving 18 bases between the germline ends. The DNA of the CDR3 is TGTGCCAGCAGCTATTTATCAGGGTCAGGGGCCCAGTACTTC. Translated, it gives CASSYLSGSGAQYF.

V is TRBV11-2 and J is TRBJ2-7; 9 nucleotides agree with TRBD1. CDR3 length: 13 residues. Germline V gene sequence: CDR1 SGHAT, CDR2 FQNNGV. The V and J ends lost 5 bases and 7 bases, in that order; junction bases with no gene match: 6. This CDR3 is CASSLGTGQEQYF. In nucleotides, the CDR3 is TGTGCCAGCAGCCTCGGGACAGGGCAAGAGCAGTACTTC.

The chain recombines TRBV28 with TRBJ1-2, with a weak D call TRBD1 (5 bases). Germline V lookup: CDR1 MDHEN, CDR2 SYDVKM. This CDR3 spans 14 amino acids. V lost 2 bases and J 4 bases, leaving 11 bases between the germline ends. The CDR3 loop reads CASSLKRGVYGYTF. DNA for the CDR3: TGTGCCAGCAGTTTAAAGCGGGGCGTCTATGGCTACACCTTC.

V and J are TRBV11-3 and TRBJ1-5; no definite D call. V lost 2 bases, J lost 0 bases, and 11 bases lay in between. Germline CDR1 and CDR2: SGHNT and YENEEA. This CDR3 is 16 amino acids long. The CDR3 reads CASSLRRRNSNQPQHF. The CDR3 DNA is TGTGCCAGCAGCTTACGGCGGCGGAATAGCAATCAGCCCCAGCATTTT.

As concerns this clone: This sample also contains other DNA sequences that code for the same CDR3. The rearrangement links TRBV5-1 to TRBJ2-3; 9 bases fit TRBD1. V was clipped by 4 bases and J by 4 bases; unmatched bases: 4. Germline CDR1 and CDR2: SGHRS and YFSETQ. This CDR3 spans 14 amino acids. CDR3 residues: CASSPRTGADTQYF. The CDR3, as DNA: TGCGCCAGCAGCCCTAGGACAGGGGCAGATACGCAGTATTTT.

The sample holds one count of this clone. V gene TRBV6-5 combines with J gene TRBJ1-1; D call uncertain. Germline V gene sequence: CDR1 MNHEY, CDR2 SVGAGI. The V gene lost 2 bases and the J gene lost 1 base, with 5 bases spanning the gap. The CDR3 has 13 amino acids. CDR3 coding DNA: TGTGCCAGCAGTTACGGGCAGAACACTGAAGCTTTCTTT. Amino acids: CASSYGQNTEAFF.

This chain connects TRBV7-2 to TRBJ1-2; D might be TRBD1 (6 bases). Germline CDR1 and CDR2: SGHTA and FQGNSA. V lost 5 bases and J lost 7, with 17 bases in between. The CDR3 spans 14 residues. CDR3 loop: CASSTLSGAGGYTF. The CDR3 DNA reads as TGTGCCAGCAGCACCTTATCAGGGGCTGGTGGCTACACCTTC.

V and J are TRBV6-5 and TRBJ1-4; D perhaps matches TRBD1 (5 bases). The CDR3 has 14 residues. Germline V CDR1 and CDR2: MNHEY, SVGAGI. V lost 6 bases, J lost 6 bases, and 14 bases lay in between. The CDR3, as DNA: TGTGCCAGCAGGGGAGCGGGACCGGATGAAAAACTGTTTTTT. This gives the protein CASRGAGPDEKLFF.

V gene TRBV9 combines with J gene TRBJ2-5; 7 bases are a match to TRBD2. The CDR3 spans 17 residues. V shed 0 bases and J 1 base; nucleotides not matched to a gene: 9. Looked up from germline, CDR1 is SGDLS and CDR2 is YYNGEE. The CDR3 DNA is TGTGCCAGCAGCGTAGATCCGGGGGGAGCGGGCCAAGAGACCCAGTACTTC. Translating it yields CASSVDPGGAGQETQYF.

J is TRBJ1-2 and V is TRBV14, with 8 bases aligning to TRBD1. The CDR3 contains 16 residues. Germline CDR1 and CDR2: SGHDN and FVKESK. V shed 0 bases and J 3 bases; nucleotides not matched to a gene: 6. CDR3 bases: TGTGCCAGCAGCCAAGATCGGGCAGGGGGCCACTATGGCTACACCTTC. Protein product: CASSQDRAGGHYGYTF.

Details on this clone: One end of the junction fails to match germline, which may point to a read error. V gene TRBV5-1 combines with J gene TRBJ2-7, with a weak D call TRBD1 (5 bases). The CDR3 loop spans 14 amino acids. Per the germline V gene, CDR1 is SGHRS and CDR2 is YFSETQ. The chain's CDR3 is CASRQDIQGSDHVF. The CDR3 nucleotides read TGCGCCAGCAGACAGGACATTCAGGGCTCCGATCATGTCTTC.

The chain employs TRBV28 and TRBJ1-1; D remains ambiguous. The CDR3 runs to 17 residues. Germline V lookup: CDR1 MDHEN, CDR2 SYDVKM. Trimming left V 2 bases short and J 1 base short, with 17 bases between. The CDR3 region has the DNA TGTGCCAGCAGTTTACGACCCCATCGGGGAAAGAACACTGAAGCTTTCTTT. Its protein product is CASSLRPHRGKNTEAFF.

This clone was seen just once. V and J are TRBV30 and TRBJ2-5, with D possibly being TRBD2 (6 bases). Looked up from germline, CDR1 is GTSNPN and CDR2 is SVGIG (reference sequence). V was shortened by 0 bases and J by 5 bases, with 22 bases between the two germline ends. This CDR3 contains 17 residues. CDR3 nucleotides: TGTGCCTGGAGTGTACCAATCGGGGGTCTCGGATGGGAGACCCAGTACTTC. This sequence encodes CAWSVPIGGLGWETQYF.

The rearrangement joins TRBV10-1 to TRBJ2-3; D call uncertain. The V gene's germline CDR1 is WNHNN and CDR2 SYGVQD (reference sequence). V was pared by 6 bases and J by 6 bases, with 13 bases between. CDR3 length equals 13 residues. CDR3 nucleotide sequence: TGCGCCAGCAGACGGTCCCCCTTGGATACGCAGTATTTT. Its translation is CASRRSPLDTQYF.

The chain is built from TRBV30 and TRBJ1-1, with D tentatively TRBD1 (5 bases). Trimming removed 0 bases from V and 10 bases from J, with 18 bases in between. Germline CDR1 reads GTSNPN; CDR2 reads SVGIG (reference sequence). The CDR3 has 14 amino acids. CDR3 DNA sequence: TGTGCCTGGAGTGTACCCCGCAGGGTTGTTCGAGCTTTCTTT. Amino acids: CAWSVPRRVVRAFF.

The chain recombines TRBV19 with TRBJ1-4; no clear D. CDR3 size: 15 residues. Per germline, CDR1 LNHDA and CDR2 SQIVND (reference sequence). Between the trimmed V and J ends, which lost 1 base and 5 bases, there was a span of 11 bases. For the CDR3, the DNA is TGTGCCAGTAGTATAGGCGGTGCAGTAAATGAAAAACTGTTTTTT. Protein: CASSIGGAVNEKLFF.

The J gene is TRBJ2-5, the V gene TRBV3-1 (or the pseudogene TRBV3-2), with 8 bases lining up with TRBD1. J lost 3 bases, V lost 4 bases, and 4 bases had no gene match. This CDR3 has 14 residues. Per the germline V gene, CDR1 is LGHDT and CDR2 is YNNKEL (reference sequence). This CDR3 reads CASSPGTGEETQYF. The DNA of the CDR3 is TGTGCCAGCAGCCCTGGGACAGGCGAAGAGACCCAGTACTTC.

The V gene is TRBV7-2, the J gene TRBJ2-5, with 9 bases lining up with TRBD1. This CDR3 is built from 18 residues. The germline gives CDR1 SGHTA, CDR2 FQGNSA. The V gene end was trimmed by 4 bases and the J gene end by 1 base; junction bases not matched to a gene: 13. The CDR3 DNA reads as TGTGCCAGCAGCTCGCCCACAGACAGGGGGGGTTTCCAAGAGACCCAGTACTTC. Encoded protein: CASSSPTDRGGFQETQYF. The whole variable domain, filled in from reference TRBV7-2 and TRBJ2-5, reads GAGVSQSPSNKVTEKGKDVELRCDPISGHTALYWYRQSLGQGLEFLIYFQGNSAPDKSGLPSDRFSAERTGGSVSTLTIQRTQQEDSAVYLCASSSPTDRGGFQETQYFGPGTRLLVL.

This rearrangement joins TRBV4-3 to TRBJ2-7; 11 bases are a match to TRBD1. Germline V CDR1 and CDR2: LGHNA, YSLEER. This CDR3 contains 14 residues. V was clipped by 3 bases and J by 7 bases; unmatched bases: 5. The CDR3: CASSHRDRGVEQYF. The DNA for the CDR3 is TGCGCCAGCAGCCACCGGGACAGGGGGGTAGAGCAGTACTTC.

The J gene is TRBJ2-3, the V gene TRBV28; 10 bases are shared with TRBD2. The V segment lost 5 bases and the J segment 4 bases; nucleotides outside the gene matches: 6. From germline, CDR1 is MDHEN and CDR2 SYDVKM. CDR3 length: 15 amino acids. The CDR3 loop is CASSPSLAGADTQYF. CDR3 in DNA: TGTGCCAGCAGTCCCTCGCTAGCGGGGGCAGATACGCAGTATTTT.

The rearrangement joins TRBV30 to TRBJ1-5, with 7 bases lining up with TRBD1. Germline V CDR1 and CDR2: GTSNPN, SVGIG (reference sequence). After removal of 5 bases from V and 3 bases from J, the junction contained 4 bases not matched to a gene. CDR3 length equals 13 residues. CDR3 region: CAWGTENNQPQHF. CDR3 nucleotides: TGTGCCTGGGGGACAGAGAACAATCAGCCCCAGCATTTT.

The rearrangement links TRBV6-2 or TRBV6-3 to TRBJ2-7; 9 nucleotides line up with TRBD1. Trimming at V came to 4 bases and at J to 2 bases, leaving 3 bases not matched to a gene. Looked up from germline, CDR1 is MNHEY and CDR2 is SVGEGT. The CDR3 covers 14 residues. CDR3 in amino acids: CASSSGQGPYEQYF. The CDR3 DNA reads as TGTGCCAGCAGTTCGGGACAGGGACCCTACGAGCAGTACTTC.

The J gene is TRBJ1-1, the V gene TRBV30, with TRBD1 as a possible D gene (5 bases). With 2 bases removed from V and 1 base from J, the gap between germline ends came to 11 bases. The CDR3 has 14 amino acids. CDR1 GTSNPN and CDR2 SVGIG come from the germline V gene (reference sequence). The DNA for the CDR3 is TGTGCCTGGAGTCGAATCCAGGGGAACACTGAAGCTTTCTTT. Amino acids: CAWSRIQGNTEAFF.

The CDR3 DNA reads as TGTGCCACCAGCAGAGATACCCAGCGAGAGACCCAGTACTTC. This sequence encodes CATSRDTQRETQYF. This chain links TRBV15 with TRBJ2-5; D not certain. The CDR3 has 14 residues. Trimming removed 0 bases at V and 4 bases at J, with 9 bases between. Germline V gives CDR1 LNHNV, CDR2 YYDKDF (reference sequence).

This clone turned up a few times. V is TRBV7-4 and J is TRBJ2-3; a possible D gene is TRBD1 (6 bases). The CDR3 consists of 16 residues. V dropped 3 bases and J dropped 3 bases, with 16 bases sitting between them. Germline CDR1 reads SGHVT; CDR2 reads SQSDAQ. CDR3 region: CASSLISSGVTDTQYF. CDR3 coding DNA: TGTGCCAGCAGCTTGATATCTTCAGGGGTGACAGATACGCAGTATTTT.